The 15 T cell receptor beta chains given below trace back to one sample, sequenced in a study of shared clonotypes between healthy human individuals. The data were produced by immunoSEQ multiplex PCR, yet TCRdb's version contains in-frame clones alone and is incomplete. This sample yields about a million clones, of which around 77% are seen a single time; approximately 0.95% belongs to the top ten. The source material was memory CD4+ T cells from PBMCs. This sample's subset: CD45RA-negative fraction. Receptor source: a young man in good health. Some clones in this sample may be carry-over from other donors' samples.

This chain connects TRBV28 to TRBJ2-3; 8 positions match TRBD2. The CDR3 is made up of 16 amino acids. The V gene's germline CDR1 is MDHEN and CDR2 SYDVKM. Losses at the gene ends were 8 bases for V and 2 bases for J; bases not matched to a gene: 12. DNA of the CDR3: TGTGCCAGCGTACCATTGTGGGGACTAGACACAGATACGCAGTATTTT. Its protein is CASVPLWGLDTDTQYF.

CDR3 region: CASSIFGRGHEQYF. The DNA of the CDR3 is TGTGCCAGCAGCATCTTCGGGAGGGGGCACGAGCAGTACTTC. The gene calls are TRBV6-5 and TRBJ2-7; possibly TRBD2 for D (8 bases). Looked up from germline, CDR1 is MNHEY and CDR2 is SVGAGI. The CDR3 is 14 residues long. V was trimmed by 6 bases and J by 5 bases, leaving 17 bases between them.

In this sample, this clone turned up once. The chain uses TRBV7-9 and TRBJ1-4; D perhaps matches TRBD1 (5 bases). V lost 1 base and J 7 bases, leaving 13 bases between the germline ends. CDR1 and CDR2 (germline): SEHNR, FQNEAQ (reference sequence). This CDR3 is 15 amino acids long. CDR3 residues: CASSLGWGMAEKLFF. The DNA of the CDR3 is TGTGCCAGCAGCTTAGGTTGGGGGATGGCTGAAAAACTGTTTTTT.

The chain is built from TRBV11-2 and TRBJ1-1, with D possibly TRBD1 on 5 matching bases. The V end was cut by 7 bases, the J end by 3 bases, with 18 bases between. CDR3 length: 15 residues. CDR1 is SGHAT and CDR2 is FQNNGV in the germline V gene. CDR3 bases: TGTGCCAGCACCCCGTCTAGAGGGGTCGACACTGAAGCTTTCTTT. Residues: CASTPSRGVDTEAFF.

Points on this clone: A much larger clone differs by one base, so this may be a read error. This rearrangement joins TRBV6-6 to TRBJ1-1; the D gene is possibly TRBD1 (6 bases). Germline CDR1 is MNHNY and CDR2 is SVGAGI (reference sequence). This CDR3 is 14 amino acids long. V was clipped by 5 bases and J by 0 bases, with 10 bases between them. The CDR3 nucleotides read TGTGCCAGCAGTAACGGACAGATGAACACTGAAGCTTTCTTT. It yields the protein CASSNGQMNTEAFF.

The rearrangement links TRBV7-8 to TRBJ2-3, with 7 bases fitting TRBD1. This CDR3 is built from 14 residues. V gave up 0 bases and J gave up 9 bases; unmatched junction bases: 6. Germline-derived CDR1 and CDR2 are SGHVS and FQNEAQ. CDR3 sequence reads: CASSLAQGVETQYF. CDR3 sequence (DNA): TGTGCCAGCAGCTTAGCCCAGGGGGTAGAAACGCAGTATTTT. The entire variable domain, with the rest obtained from reference TRBV7-8 and TRBJ2-3, is as follows: GAGVSQSPRYKVAKRGQDVALRCDPISGHVSLFWYQQALGQGPEFLTYFQNEAQLDKSGLPSDRFFAERPEGSVSTLKIQRTQQEDSAVYLCASSLAQGVETQYFGPGTRLTVL.

The chain has TRBV21-1 and TRBJ2-4; the table names TRBD1, a call not compared with the DNA. TRBV21-1 has pseudogene status. The CDR3 has 17 residues. Here the CDR3 DNA reads TGTGCCGTCCCCCGGTCTGGGACAGGCCGAGCCAAAAACATTCAGTACTTC. Its protein is CAVPRSGTGRAKNIQYF.

The chain is built from TRBV28 and TRBJ1-2; D remains unclear. From germline, CDR1 is MDHEN and CDR2 SYDVKM. V was pared by 6 bases and J by 0 bases, with 14 bases between. This CDR3 is built from 15 residues. CDR3 loop: CASSVLTATNYGYTF. DNA for the CDR3: TGTGCCAGCAGCGTACTGACCGCCACTAACTATGGCTACACCTTC.

With regard to this clone: Other DNA sequences from this sample encode an identical CDR3 as well. The chain links TRBV7-2 to TRBJ2-3; D may correspond to TRBD1 or TRBD2 (5 bases each). Germline CDR1 and CDR2: SGHTA and FQGNSA. Trimming took 3 bases from V and 4 from J, leaving 8 bases between them. The CDR3 has 13 residues. CDR3 sequence reads: CASSFQGADTQYF. CDR3 bases: TGTGCCAGCAGCTTCCAGGGAGCAGATACGCAGTATTTT.

This clone was seen only a few times. The CDR3 sequence: CASSIDAGAEGYEQYF. The CDR3 DNA reads as TGTGCCAGTAGTATAGATGCGGGGGCCGAAGGCTACGAGCAGTACTTC. The chain couples TRBV19 to TRBJ2-7; tentative D call: TRBD2 (7 bases). Deletions cut 0 bases from V and 3 bases from J, with 15 bases between. The CDR3 contains 16 residues. In germline, CDR1 is LNHDA, CDR2 SQIVND (reference sequence).

CDR3 in amino acids: CASRPAEGIGYEQYF. The DNA of the CDR3 is TGCGCCAGCAGACCCGCCGAAGGGATTGGGTACGAGCAGTACTTC. This rearrangement joins TRBV5-1 to TRBJ2-7; D is unresolved. Trimming took 5 bases from V and 4 from J, leaving 19 bases between them. Germline V gene lookup returns CDR1 SGHRS and CDR2 YFSETQ. The CDR3 has 15 amino acids.

In its sample, this clone was seen a few times. The genes are TRBV28 and TRBJ1-4; D remains ambiguous. The CDR3 is 13 amino acids. Germline values: CDR1 MDHEN, CDR2 SYDVKM. Trimming cost V 2 bases and J 6 bases, with 7 bases left between them. The CDR3 DNA follows: TGTGCCAGCAGTTTAATCCAGGATGAAAAACTGTTTTTT. Its translation is CASSLIQDEKLFF.

The genes are TRBV18 and TRBJ2-7; 12 bases fit TRBD2. This CDR3 spans 16 amino acids. Germline loops: CDR1 KGHSH, CDR2 LQKENI. Trimming at V came to 2 bases and at J to 2 bases, leaving 4 bases not matched to a gene. Here the CDR3 reads CASSPGLAGGAYEQYF. The CDR3 DNA follows: TGTGCCAGCTCACCAGGCCTAGCGGGAGGGGCCTACGAGCAGTACTTC.

This clone was counted a single time. The chain has TRBV7-2 and TRBJ2-7, with 7 positions matching TRBD1. Per the germline V gene, CDR1 is SGHTA and CDR2 is FQGNSA. This CDR3 is 16 amino acids long. With V trimmed by 3 bases and J by 0 bases, 8 bases remained unmatched. Here the CDR3 reads CASSLATGTVSYEQYF. DNA of the CDR3: TGTGCCAGCAGCTTGGCGACCGGGACAGTCTCCTACGAGCAGTACTTC.

V gene TRBV4-1 combines with J gene TRBJ1-5, with a possible D match to TRBD1 (5 bases). CDR3 length: 13 amino acids. V lost 1 base and J 6 bases, leaving 7 bases between the germline ends. CDR1 MGHRA and CDR2 YSYEKL come from the germline V gene. The DNA for the CDR3 is TGCGCCAGCAGCCAAGTTCAGGGTCAGCCCCAGCATTTT. The encoded protein is CASSQVQGQPQHF.